One T cell receptor (beta chain) is described in this entry. Its antigen is still unknown. Regarding time point: week 5, during vaccination. Topical imiquimod accompanied each vaccine dose, which consisted of 300 ug of mutant IDH1 20-mer peptide. The data are from a study of a mutant IDH1 vaccine in newly diagnosed glioma. Trimming cost V 10 bases and J 5 bases, with 12 bases left between them. Germline loops: CDR1 MNHNS, CDR2 SASEGT. The CDR3 sequence is 13 residues long. TCRdb's table, derived via immunoSEQ multiplex PCR, lists solely in-frame clones and lacks some. This sample has 30,000 to 35,000 clones, with more than 55% found just once.

This sequence was found in a woman between 18 and 29 years old with glioma. Here the sequenced sample was PBMCs, taken from a glioma patient whose treatment included an IDH1 peptide vaccine. The chain couples TRBV6-1 to TRBJ1-6, with D perhaps matching TRBD1 (6 bases). The CDR3, as DNA: TGTGCCAACCGACGGGACAATAATTCACCCCTCCACTTT. Protein: CANRRDNNSPLHF.